The following is a TCR beta chain sequence with its context. Antigen: not known. Produced via immunoSEQ multiplex PCR; TCRdb's table is partial and in-frame only. Of about 79,000 clones in the sample, around 80% are singletons; the top ten hold around 3.7%. V shed 3 bases and J 0 bases; nucleotides not matched to a gene: 4. CDR3 length: 16 residues. In germline, CDR1 is SGHKS, CDR2 YYEKEE (reference sequence). Blood cells were analyzed directly, without culture or expansion. This sample is part of a study of neoadjuvant anti-PD-1 for oral cavity cancer. Study results and caveats: Non-responders to neoadjuvant nivolumab had significantly more clonal PBMC T cells than responders.

The source was PBMCs, collected before nivolumab (anti-PD-1) treatment. This chain joins TRBV5-5 and TRBJ2-7; 12 bases fit TRBD2. The TCR was taken from a person between 35 and 79 years old with oral cavity squamous cell carcinoma. CDR3 residues: CASSSGTSGFSYEQYF. CDR3 bases: TGTGCCAGCAGCTCTGGGACTAGCGGGTTCTCCTACGAGCAGTACTTC.